Each of the 21 T cell receptor beta chains below was sequenced from the same sample in a study of OX40 agonist ivuxolimab in advanced cancers. Measured with immunoSEQ multiplex PCR; TCRdb has only the in-frame clones, and not every one. The data show 30,000 or so clones, about 82% seen once. Sequenced material: CD4+ or CD8+ T cells sorted from blood, taken in a trial of the OX40 agonist ivuxolimab. The receptor source for this set is an adult with an advanced solid tumor such as melanoma, head and neck, liver or kidney cancer.

The count of this clone is one. The rearrangement links TRBV29-1 to TRBJ2-5, with TRBD1 matching over 9 bases. CDR3 length: 17 amino acids. The germline V gene has CDR1 SQVTM and CDR2 ANQGSEA. Unmatched junction bases numbered 9, after V lost 0 bases and J lost 1 base. CDR3 DNA: TGCAGCGTTGAAGATCAATACCCGGGACAGGGCCAAGAGACCCAGTACTTC. This sequence encodes CSVEDQYPGQGQETQYF. The whole variable domain, remainder taken from reference TRBV29-1 and TRBJ2-5, is SAVISQKPSRDICQRGTSLTIQCQVDSQVTMMFWYRQQPGQSLTLIATANQGSEATYESGFVIDKFPISRPNLTFSTLTVSNMSPEDSSIYLCSVEDQYPGQGQETQYFGPGTRLLVL.

This chain links TRBV27 with TRBJ1-2, with D hard to call. Germline V gene lookup returns CDR1 MNHEY and CDR2 SMNVEV (reference sequence). The germline V and J ends were trimmed by 4 bases and 3 bases, with 6 bases remaining between them. The CDR3 totals 12 residues. This CDR3 is CASSSPDYGYTF. DNA for the CDR3: TGTGCCAGCAGTTCCCCCGACTATGGCTACACCTTC.

The chain recombines TRBV27 with TRBJ1-2; D is undetermined. CDR1 and CDR2 from the germline V gene are MNHEY and SMNVEV (reference sequence). The length of the CDR3 is 15 residues. V was pared by 10 bases and J by 7 bases, with 25 bases between. CDR3 sequence reads: CATSTSDGLLSGYTF. The CDR3 region has the DNA TGTGCCACCTCGACTTCGGACGGACTACTGAGTGGCTACACCTTC.

The V call is TRBV11-2, the J call TRBJ1-1, with D possibly TRBD1 on 6 matching bases. This CDR3 is 16 amino acids long. The V and J ends lost 2 bases and 4 bases respectively, with 17 bases between them. Germline CDR1 reads SGHAT; CDR2 reads FQNNGV. The CDR3 nucleotides read TGTGCCAGCAGCTTATGGGTCCTCAGGGGAAGCACTGAAGCTTTCTTT. Its protein product is CASSLWVLRGSTEAFF.

The chain links TRBV6-6 to TRBJ2-3; D uncertain. V was shortened by 4 bases and J by 0 bases, with 5 bases between the two germline ends. Germline V gives CDR1 MNHNY, CDR2 SVGAGI (reference sequence). This CDR3 is built from 13 residues. The CDR3 nucleotides are TGTGCCAGCAGTTTTTCTAGCACAGATACGCAGTATTTT. Its protein product is CASSFSSTDTQYF.

The V gene is TRBV10-3, the J gene TRBJ2-7; 7 bases are a match to TRBD1. J gave up 5 bases and V 8 bases, and 12 bases lay outside the gene matches. The V gene's germline CDR1 is ENHRY and CDR2 SYGVKD. This CDR3 comprises 14 residues. The CDR3 coding sequence is TGTGCCATCGGGGACGAGACAGGGATAAACGAGCAGTACTTC. Amino acids: CAIGDETGINEQYF.

This chain joins TRBV7-2 and TRBJ2-1; no firm D call. V was cut by 2 bases and J by 3 bases, with 11 bases left in between. This CDR3 comprises 15 residues. The germline CDR1 and CDR2 sequences are SGHTA and FQGNSA. This chain's CDR3 is CASSLLYSNYNEQFF. For the CDR3, the DNA is TGTGCCAGCAGCTTACTCTATTCCAACTACAATGAGCAGTTCTTC.

The rearrangement links TRBV7-3 to TRBJ2-2, with 13 bases aligning to TRBD2. The CDR3 length is 17 residues. Trimming took 6 bases from V and 3 from J; bases not matched to a gene: 7. The germline CDR1 and CDR2 sequences are SGHTA and FQGTGA. As DNA, the CDR3 is TGTGCCAGCAGAGTCTCAGGACTAGCGGGAGACACCGGGGAGCTGTTTTTT. Residues: CASRVSGLAGDTGELFF.

The CDR3: CASRPTGGANYGYTF. The DNA for the CDR3 is TGTGCCAGCAGACCAACAGGGGGAGCTAACTATGGCTACACCTTC. This chain joins TRBV27 and TRBJ1-2; 8 bases line up with TRBD1. After removal of 6 bases from V and 0 bases from J, the junction contained 6 bases not matched to a gene. The germline CDR1 and CDR2 sequences are MNHEY and SMNVEV (reference sequence). There are 15 residues in the CDR3.

CDR3 in DNA: TGTGCCAGCAGTGAAAGTACGGACCCGAACACCGGGGAGCTGTTTTTT. This translates into CASSESTDPNTGELFF. V usage is TRBV6-4 and J usage is TRBJ2-2; D is unresolved. Germline V gene data show CDR1 as MRHNA and CDR2 as SNTAGT. The CDR3 runs to 16 residues. The ends were cut back, 3 bases at V and 0 bases at J, with 11 bases in the middle.

The chain combines TRBV4-2 with TRBJ2-3, with 11 nucleotides matching TRBD2. This CDR3 spans 18 amino acids. V lost 0 bases to trimming and J lost 7 bases; unmatched junction nucleotides: 12. The germline V gene has CDR1 LGHNA and CDR2 YNFKEQ. The DNA of the CDR3 is TGTGCCAGCAGCCAAGAAAGTGGAACTAGCGGGAGTAGATATACGCAGTATTTT. Its protein product is CASSQESGTSGSRYTQYF.

The chain joins TRBV19 to TRBJ1-1, with 8 bases fitting TRBD1. J was trimmed by 8 bases and V by 4 bases; bases with no gene match: 6. Germline V gene lookup returns CDR1 LNHDA and CDR2 SQIVND (reference sequence). CDR3 size: 13 residues. CDR3 loop: CASSTYRGTEAFF. The CDR3 DNA follows: TGTGCCAGTAGTACCTACAGGGGGACCGAAGCTTTCTTT.

This sequence joins TRBV6-5 and TRBJ2-2; perhaps TRBD2 as D (5 bases). V dropped 6 bases and J dropped 6 bases, with 11 bases sitting between them. The germline CDR1 and CDR2 sequences are MNHEY and SVGAGI. This CDR3 spans 13 amino acids. The CDR3 region is CASSNGVAGELFF. The CDR3 bases are TGTGCCAGCAGCAACGGGGTCGCCGGGGAGCTGTTTTTT.

V and J are TRBV4-1 and TRBJ2-7; 8 nucleotides align to TRBD2. Germline CDR1 is MGHRA and CDR2 is YSYEKL. CDR3 size: 17 residues. V lost 1 base and J lost 0; bases outside the gene matches: 8. In DNA form, the CDR3 reads TGCGCCAGCAGCCAAGTTTCTATCGGGGGGGACTCCTACGAGCAGTACTTC. It yields the protein CASSQVSIGGDSYEQYF.

This clone was seen only once. This chain joins TRBV28 and TRBJ2-7, with 8 bases that match TRBD1. CDR1 MDHEN and CDR2 SYDVKM come from the germline V gene. The CDR3 contains 16 residues. V lost 7 bases, J lost 5 bases, and 16 bases stayed unmatched. CDR3 DNA: TGTGCCAGCATGGGACGGTGGGGCAGGGGGCGAAACGAGCAGTACTTC. It translates to CASMGRWGRGRNEQYF.

This chain connects TRBV6-5 to TRBJ2-1, with 9 bases aligning to TRBD2. Unmatched junction bases numbered 4, after V lost 0 bases and J lost 4 bases. From germline, CDR1 is MNHEY and CDR2 SVGAGI. The CDR3 runs to 16 residues. Written as DNA, the CDR3 is TGTGCCAGCAGTTACTCGCTAGCGGGGCCATACAATGAGCAGTTCTTC. The encoded protein is CASSYSLAGPYNEQFF.

This sequence joins TRBV27 and TRBJ1-2, with TRBD1 matching over 7 bases. CDR3 size: 13 residues. After removal of 6 bases from V and 8 bases from J, the junction contained 9 bases not matched to a gene. Germline V gives CDR1 MNHEY, CDR2 SMNVEV (reference sequence). The CDR3 DNA reads TGTGCCAGCAGGGGAGGACAGGACGGAGGCTACACCTTC. Its protein is CASRGGQDGGYTF.

The CDR3 loop reads CASTQGVWEAINEQFF. The CDR3 DNA sequence: TGTGCCAGCACCCAAGGAGTCTGGGAAGCAATCAATGAGCAGTTCTTC. V and J are TRBV7-8 and TRBJ2-1; D is ambiguous. Between the trimmed V and J ends, which lost 7 bases and 6 bases, there was a span of 22 bases. The CDR3 consists of 16 residues. Germline V gives CDR1 SGHVS, CDR2 FQNEAQ.

The V call is TRBV28, the J call TRBJ2-2, with TRBD1 matching 8 bases. There are 13 residues in the CDR3. J was trimmed by 6 bases and V by 5 bases; bases with no gene match: 2. From germline, CDR1 is MDHEN and CDR2 SYDVKM. The CDR3 loop reads CASSPQGAGELFF. The CDR3 DNA reads TGTGCCAGCAGTCCACAGGGGGCCGGGGAGCTGTTTTTT.

The chain uses TRBV19 and TRBJ2-2, with D possibly TRBD1 on 6 matching bases. The CDR3 runs 12 residues. V lost 8 bases and J 6 bases, leaving 10 bases between the germline ends. Germline CDR1 is LNHDA and CDR2 is SQIVND (reference sequence). In DNA, the CDR3 is TGTGCCAGTCGAACAGGGTCCGGGGAGCTGTTTTTT. This sequence encodes CASRTGSGELFF.

This CDR3 is CASSVRGGDYNEQFF. CDR3 nucleotides: TGTGCCAGCAGCGTCCGCGGCGGAGACTACAATGAGCAGTTCTTC. This chain links TRBV9 with TRBJ2-1; D uncertain. Germline values: CDR1 SGDLS, CDR2 YYNGEE. V was clipped by 2 bases and J by 3 bases, with 12 bases between them. This CDR3 has 15 residues.